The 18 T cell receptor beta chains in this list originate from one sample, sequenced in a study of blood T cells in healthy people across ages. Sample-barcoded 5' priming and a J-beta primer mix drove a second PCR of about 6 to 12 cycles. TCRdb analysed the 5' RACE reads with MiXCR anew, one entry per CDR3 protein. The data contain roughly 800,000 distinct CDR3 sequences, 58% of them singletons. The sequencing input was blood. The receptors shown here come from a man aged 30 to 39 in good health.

The CDR3 protein is CASSQVLGQASRTGGYGYTF. CDR3 DNA: TGCGCCAGCAGCCAAGTTTTGGGCCAAGCCTCCCGGACAGGGGGATATGGCTACACCTTC. The rearrangement uses TRBV4-3 and TRBJ1-2; TRBD1 matches 10 bases. V dropped 1 base and J dropped 5; count of bases not matched to a gene: 19. CDR3 length equals 20 residues. Looked up from germline, CDR1 is LGHNA and CDR2 is YSLEER.

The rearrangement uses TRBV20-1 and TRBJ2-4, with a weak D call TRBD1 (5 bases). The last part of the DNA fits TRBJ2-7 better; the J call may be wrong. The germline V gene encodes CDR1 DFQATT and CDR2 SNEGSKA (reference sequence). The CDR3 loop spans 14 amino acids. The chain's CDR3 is CSARDSQAPYEQYF. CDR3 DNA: TGCAGTGCTAGAGATTCACAGGCACCCTACGAGCAGTACTTC.

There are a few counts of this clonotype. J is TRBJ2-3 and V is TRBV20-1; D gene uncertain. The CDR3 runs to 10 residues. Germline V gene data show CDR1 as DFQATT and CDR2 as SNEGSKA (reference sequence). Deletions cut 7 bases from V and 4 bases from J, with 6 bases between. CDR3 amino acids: CSVVADTQYF. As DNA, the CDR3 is TGCAGTGTGGTGGCAGATACGCAGTATTTT.

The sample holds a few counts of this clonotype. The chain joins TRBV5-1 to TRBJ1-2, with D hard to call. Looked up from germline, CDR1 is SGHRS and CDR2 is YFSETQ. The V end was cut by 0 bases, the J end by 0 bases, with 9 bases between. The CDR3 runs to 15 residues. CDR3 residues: CASSLGSTANYGYTF. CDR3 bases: TGCGCCAGCAGCTTGGGGAGTACAGCTAACTATGGCTACACCTTC.

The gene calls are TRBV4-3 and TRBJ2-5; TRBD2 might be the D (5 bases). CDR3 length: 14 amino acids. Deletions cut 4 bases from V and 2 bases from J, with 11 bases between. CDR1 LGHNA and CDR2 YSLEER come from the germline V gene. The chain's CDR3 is CASSPSTNQETQYF. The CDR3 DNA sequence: TGCGCCAGCAGCCCCTCGACTAATCAAGAGACCCAGTACTTC.

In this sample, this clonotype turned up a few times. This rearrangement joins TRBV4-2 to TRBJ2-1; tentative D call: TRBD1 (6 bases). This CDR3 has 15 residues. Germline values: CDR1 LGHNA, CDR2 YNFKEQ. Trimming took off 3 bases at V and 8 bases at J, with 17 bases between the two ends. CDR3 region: CASSQGSGVGYEQFF. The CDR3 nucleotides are TGTGCCAGCAGCCAGGGGTCAGGGGTCGGCTATGAGCAGTTCTTC.

This CDR3 reads CASSLASGDRNEQFF. As DNA, the CDR3 is TGCGCCAGCAGCTTGGCTAGCGGGGATCGCAATGAGCAGTTCTTC. V and J are TRBV5-1 and TRBJ2-1; 9 positions agree with TRBD2. V shed 0 bases and J 6 bases; nucleotides not matched to a gene: 4. This CDR3 is 15 amino acids long. The germline V gene has CDR1 SGHRS and CDR2 YFSETQ.

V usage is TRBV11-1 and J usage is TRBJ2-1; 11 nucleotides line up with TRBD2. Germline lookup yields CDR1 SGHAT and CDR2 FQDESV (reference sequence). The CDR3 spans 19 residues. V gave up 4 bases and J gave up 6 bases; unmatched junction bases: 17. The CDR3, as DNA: TGTGCCAGCAGCTCCAAGACTACACTAGCGGGAGTGTTTAGCAATGAGCAGTTCTTC. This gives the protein CASSSKTTLAGVFSNEQFF.

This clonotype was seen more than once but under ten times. Written as DNA, the CDR3 is TGTGCCAGCAGTTACTCGATCCCATCCTACGAGCAGTACTTC. Amino acid sequence: CASSYSIPSYEQYF. The chain has TRBV6-6 and TRBJ2-7; no firm D call. Germline CDR1 and CDR2: MNHNY and SVGAGI (reference sequence). This CDR3 has 14 amino acids. Trimming removed 0 bases from V and 1 base from J, with 7 bases in between.

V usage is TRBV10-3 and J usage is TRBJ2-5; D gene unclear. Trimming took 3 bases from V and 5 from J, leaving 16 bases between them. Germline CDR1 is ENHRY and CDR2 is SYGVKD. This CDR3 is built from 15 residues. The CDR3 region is CAISDPGPPPETQYF. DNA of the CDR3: TGTGCCATCAGTGACCCTGGTCCCCCACCGGAGACCCAGTACTTC.

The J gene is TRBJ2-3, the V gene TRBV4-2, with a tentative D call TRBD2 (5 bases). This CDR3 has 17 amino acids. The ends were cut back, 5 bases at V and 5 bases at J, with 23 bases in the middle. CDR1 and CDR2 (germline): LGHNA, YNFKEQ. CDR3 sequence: CASSSHGVSGKEDTQYF. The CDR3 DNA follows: TGTGCCAGCAGCTCCCACGGAGTGTCGGGGAAAGAAGATACGCAGTATTTT.

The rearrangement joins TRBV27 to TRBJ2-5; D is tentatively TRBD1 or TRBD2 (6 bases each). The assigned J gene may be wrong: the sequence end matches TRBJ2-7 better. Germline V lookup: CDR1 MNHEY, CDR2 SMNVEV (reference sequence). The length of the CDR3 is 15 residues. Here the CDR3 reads CASSPDRRATYEQYF. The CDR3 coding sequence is TGTGCCAGCAGTCCTGACAGGAGGGCAACCTACGAGCAGTACTTC.

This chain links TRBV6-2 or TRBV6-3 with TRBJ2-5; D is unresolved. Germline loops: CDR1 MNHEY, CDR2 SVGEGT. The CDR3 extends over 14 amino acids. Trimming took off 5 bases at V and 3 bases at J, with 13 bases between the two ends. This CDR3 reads CASSGVSWEETQYF. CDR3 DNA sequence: TGTGCCAGCAGTGGGGTCTCGTGGGAAGAGACCCAGTACTTC.

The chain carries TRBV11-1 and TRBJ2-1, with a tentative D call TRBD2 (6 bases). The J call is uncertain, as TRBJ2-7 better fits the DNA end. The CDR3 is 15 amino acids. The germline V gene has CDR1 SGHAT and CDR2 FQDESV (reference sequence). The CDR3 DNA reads TGTGCCAGCAGCTTCCGGGGGAACTCCTACAATGAGCAGTACTTC. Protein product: CASSFRGNSYNEQYF.

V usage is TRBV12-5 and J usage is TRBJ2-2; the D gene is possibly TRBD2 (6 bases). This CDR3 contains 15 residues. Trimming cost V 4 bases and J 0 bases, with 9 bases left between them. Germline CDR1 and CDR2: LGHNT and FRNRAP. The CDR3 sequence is CASGWDFPNTGELFF. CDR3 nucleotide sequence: TGTGCTAGTGGTTGGGACTTTCCGAACACCGGGGAGCTGTTTTTT.

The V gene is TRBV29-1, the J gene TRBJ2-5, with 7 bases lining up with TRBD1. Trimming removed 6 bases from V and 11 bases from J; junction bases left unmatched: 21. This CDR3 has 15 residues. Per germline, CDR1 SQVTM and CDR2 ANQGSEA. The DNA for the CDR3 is TGCAGCGTAGTAATACAGGGGATTATCTACAATGAGCAGTACTTC. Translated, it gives CSVVIQGIIYNEQYF.

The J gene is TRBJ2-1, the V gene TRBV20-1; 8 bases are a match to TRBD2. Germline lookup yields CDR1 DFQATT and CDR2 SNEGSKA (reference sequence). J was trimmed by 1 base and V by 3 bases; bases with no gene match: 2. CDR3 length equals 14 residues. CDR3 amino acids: CSASQRESYNEQFF. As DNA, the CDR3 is TGCAGTGCTAGCCAGCGGGAGTCCTACAATGAGCAGTTCTTC.

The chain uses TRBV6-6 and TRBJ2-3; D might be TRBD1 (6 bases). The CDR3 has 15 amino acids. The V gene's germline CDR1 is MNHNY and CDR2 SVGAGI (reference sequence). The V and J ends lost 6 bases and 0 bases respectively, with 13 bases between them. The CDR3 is CASSSRGRSTDTQYF. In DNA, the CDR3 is TGTGCCAGCAGCTCAAGGGGGAGAAGCACAGATACGCAGTATTTT.